The rows below give T cell receptor beta chains drawn from one sample of a study of T-cell reconstitution after alpha-beta-depleted transplantation in children. TCRdb re-called the PCR reads with MiXCR, one entry per CDR3 protein. The repertoire holds hundreds of thousands of distinct CDR3 sequences, with around 13% as singletons. Sequencing was performed on PBMCs, taken before TCRalphabeta/CD19-depleted stem cell transplant. The source of these receptors is a girl aged 2-10 years with congenital amegakaryocytic thrombocytopenia, due to receive a stem cell transplant. Both conserved end residues are part of each CDR3. A D gene is named only where the DNA matches it firmly. Clone size is stated in some rows and not others, as once, few, many or a class when expanded.

V gene,J gene,D gene,clone size,CDR3 DNA,CDR3 protein
TRBV7-2,TRBJ2-5,TRBD2,few,TGTGCCAGCAGCTTATGGACTAGCCGACAAGAGACCCAGTACTTC,CASSLWTSRQETQYF
TRBV5-1,TRBJ2-1,.,few,TGCGCCAGCAGCTTTCAGCCGGATCTTTACAATGAGCAGTTCTTC,CASSFQPDLYNEQFF
TRBV20-1,TRBJ2-5,.,.,TGCAGTGCTAGACGCGCGGGACACGAAGAGACCCAGTACTTC,CSARRAGHEETQYF
TRBV7-9,TRBJ2-3,TRBD2,many,TGTGCCAGCAGCGCGGGGGAAAGCGGAATCACAGATACGCAGTATTTT,CASSAGESGITDTQYF
TRBV25-1,TRBJ1-6,.,many,TGTGCCAGCAGTGCGACGGGCAATTCACCCCTCCACTTT,CASSATGNSPLHF
TRBV5-1,TRBJ2-5,.,few,TGCGCCAGCAATAAACTGGGGGCAGGAAACCAAGAGACCCAGTACTTC,CASNKLGAGNQETQYF
TRBV7-2,TRBJ2-1,.,many,TGTGCCAGCAGCCTAATGGGGGGTTCGGCGGGTGAGCAGTTCTTC,CASSLMGGSAGEQFF
TRBV6-1,TRBJ2-3,TRBD2,few,TGTGCCAGCAGTCGGTTTAGCGGGAGGGGCACAGATACGCAGTATTTT,CASSRFSGRGTDTQYF
TRBV30,TRBJ2-2,TRBD1,.,TGTGCCCAATCAATCCGGGACAGGGGGGCCGGGGAGCTGTTTTTT,CAQSIRDRGAGELFF
TRBV20-1,TRBJ2-1,TRBD2,many,TGCAGTGCTAGAAGCGGGAGAGAGGCGAATGAGCAGTTCTTC,CSARSGREANEQFF
TRBV5-1,TRBJ2-2,.,many,TGCGCCAGCAGCAATGGCCGGGCCCGACGGGAGCTGTTTTTT,CASSNGRARRELFF
TRBV29-1,TRBJ2-7,.,many,TGCAGCGTTGCCGTAGTGGGAGATGGAGAGCAGTACTTC,CSVAVVGDGEQYF
TRBV3-1,TRBJ1-2,.,many,TGTGCCAGCAGCCAAGAGATAGGTGGGCATGGCTACACCTTC,CASSQEIGGHGYTF
TRBV15,TRBJ2-7,TRBD1,.,TGTGCCACCAGCATGGGACAGAACCCCTACGAGCAGTACTTC,CATSMGQNPYEQYF
TRBV5-1,TRBJ2-1,TRBD1,many,TGCGCCAGCAGCTTGGGACAGGGTTTCAATGAGCAGTTCTTC,CASSLGQGFNEQFF
TRBV4-1,TRBJ2-3,.,.,TGCGCCAGCAGCCAAGTTCTTGCGGACACAGATACGCAGTATTTT,CASSQVLADTDTQYF
TRBV7-2,TRBJ1-5,.,.,TGTGCCAGCCCCTCCATTCGACGGAACAATCAGCCCCAGCATTTT,CASPSIRRNNQPQHF
TRBV3-1,TRBJ2-3,.,few,TGTGCCAGCAGCCACTATCTGGTGGGACAAGAGTATGGTACGCAGTATTTT,CASSHYLVGQEYGTQYF
TRBV20-1,TRBJ2-7,.,few,TGCAGTGCTAGAAGAGGGAGACCCTACGAGCAGTACTTC,CSARRGRPYEQYF
TRBV29-1,TRBJ1-4,.,many,TGCAGCGTACGACGGACAACTAATGAAAAACTGTTTTTT,CSVRRTTNEKLFF
TRBV7-2,TRBJ2-2,.,few,TGTGCCAGCAGCCCCCGGCGGGTACCCGGGGAGCTGTTTTTT,CASSPRRVPGELFF
TRBV28,TRBJ2-1,.,many,TGTGCCAGCAGTTTTCTGGTGAGTTCGGCGGAAGATTACAATGAGCAGTTCTTC,CASSFLVSSAEDYNEQFF
TRBV20-1,TRBJ1-5,.,.,TGCAGTGCTCCCCTGGGAGGCCCCAATCAGCCCCAGCATTTT,CSAPLGGPNQPQHF
TRBV7-9,TRBJ2-5,TRBD2,few,TGTGCCAGCAGCTTTGTTCTAGCGGGAGAAGAGACCCAGTACTTC,CASSFVLAGEETQYF
TRBV7-8,TRBJ2-5,.,many,TGTGCCAGCAGCTTAGCTATCGGGGCGGGGCCGCAAGAGACCCAGTACTTC,CASSLAIGAGPQETQYF
TRBV5-2,TRBJ2-7,.,.,TGTGCCAGCACACTCCCCGGGGGTAGCGGGCCTCGCGATGTAACACGGGGGTACTACGAGCAGTACTTC,CASTLPGGSGPRDVTRGYYEQYF
TRBV29-1,TRBJ2-3,.,many,TGCAGCGTTGACCACAGAAGCACAGATACGCAGTATTTT,CSVDHRSTDTQYF
TRBV7-9,TRBJ2-7,.,few,TGTGCCAGCAGAGCGGGCGTTAACGAGCAGTACTTC,CASRAGVNEQYF
TRBV5-1,TRBJ2-2,.,few,TGCGCCAGCAGCTTGGAGGCTGGGTTTAGGATCGGGGAGCTGTTTTTT,CASSLEAGFRIGELFF
TRBV5-1,TRBJ2-5,.,few,TGCGCCAGCAGCTTGGCCATTACGGCGGGCAAAAAAGAGACCCAGTACTTC,CASSLAITAGKKETQYF
TRBV7-7,TRBJ2-5,.,few,TGTGCCAGCAGCTTAGGTCGGGGAGCAGAGACCCAGTACTTC,CASSLGRGAETQYF
TRBV5-1,TRBJ1-2,.,many,TGCGCCAGCAGCTTGGTCTCGGGGAACTATGGCTACACCTTC,CASSLVSGNYGYTF
TRBV6-5,TRBJ2-6,.,few,TGTGCCAGCAGTTTGATGACTGGGGCCAACGTCCTGACTTTC,CASSLMTGANVLTF
TRBV6-1,TRBJ1-3,TRBD1,few,TGTGCCAGCCTCCAGGGGGCTACTGGAAACACCATATATTTT,CASLQGATGNTIYF
TRBV20-1,TRBJ2-2,.,many,TGCAGTGCTAGGGGGACCGGGGAGCTGTTTTTT,CSARGTGELFF
TRBV28,TRBJ2-2,TRBD2,many,TGTGCCAGCAGTTTCCAGCGGGGCACCGGGGAGCTGTTTTTT,CASSFQRGTGELFF
TRBV20-1,TRBJ2-7,.,few,TGCAGTGCTCGACAGAGCCTCTCCTACGAGCAGTACTTC,CSARQSLSYEQYF
TRBV20-1,TRBJ1-1,.,many,TGCAGTGCTAGAGATTCGGGGCGTGGGCCTATTGAAGCTTTCTTT,CSARDSGRGPIEAFF
TRBV12-3/TRBV12-4,TRBJ2-5,.,many,TGTGCCAGCAGTCAAAAATACCAAGAGAACCAGTACTTC,CASSQKYQENQYF
TRBV10-3,TRBJ2-1,TRBD2,.,TGTGCCATCAGTGGGGGTAGCGGGGGCCGGAGCTCCTACAATGAGCAGTTCTTC,CAISGGSGGRSSYNEQFF
TRBV5-1,TRBJ2-3,TRBD1,many,TGCGCCAGCAGCAAGACAGGGGATCGAGGCACAGATACGCAGTATTTT,CASSKTGDRGTDTQYF
TRBV20-1,TRBJ1-4,TRBD1,many,TGCAGTGCACTAGCCCGGGACAGGGACGAAAAACTGTTTTTT,CSALARDRDEKLFF
TRBV20-1,TRBJ2-5,.,few,TGCAGTGCTACCCTGGACGGCCAAGAGACCCAGTACTTC,CSATLDGQETQYF
TRBV4-1,TRBJ1-2,.,.,TGCGCCAGCAGCCAAGGGGTACAGTATGGCTACACCTTC,CASSQGVQYGYTF
TRBV7-8,TRBJ1-1,.,.,TGTGCCAGCAGCCCGCGTGGAGTTAAAAACACTGAAGCTTTCTTT,CASSPRGVKNTEAFF
TRBV29-1,TRBJ2-7,.,.,TGCAGCGTTAAGACCGGGGACCACTACGAGCAGTACTTC,CSVKTGDHYEQYF